One sample yielded the 25 T cell receptor beta chains listed below, sequenced in a study of blood T cell repertoires in COVID-19 (dated by TCRdb to the early 2020s). The method behind the library was the immunoSEQ multiplex PCR assay. Imported from immuneACCESS, the table was reduced by TCRdb to in-frame sequences with V and J called. These copies leave out some clones; in studies compared against another copy, an unresolved V gene accounts for under half, and the cause of the remainder is not known. Across this sample there are around 190,000 clones, with approximately 73% seen only once. The ten largest clones add up to roughly a sixth of the sample. Sequenced input: PBMCs or T cells enriched from blood (not recorded which). These receptors were obtained from a woman between 50 and 59 years old with acute COVID-19.

This clone turned up a few times. This chain links TRBV4-1 with TRBJ2-5; 11 bases match TRBD2. Per germline, CDR1 MGHRA and CDR2 YSYEKL. Trimming at V came to 3 bases and at J to 5 bases, leaving 8 bases not matched to a gene. The CDR3 totals 16 residues. In DNA, the CDR3 is TGCGCCAGCAGCCAGTTCAGTAGCGGGGGGGCTGAGACCCAGTACTTC. It is translated as CASSQFSSGGAETQYF.

This clone has only a few counts. This chain joins TRBV4-1 and TRBJ1-5; 7 nucleotides match TRBD1. Germline V CDR1 and CDR2: MGHRA, YSYEKL. V shed 4 bases, J shed 3 bases, and the junction held 6 bases outside the gene matches. The CDR3 extends over 15 amino acids. In DNA form, the CDR3 reads TGCGCCAGCAGCCGCTTCGGGACAGACAATCAGCCCCAGCATTTT. Residues: CASSRFGTDNQPQHF.

The V gene is TRBV5-6, the J gene TRBJ2-1, with 8 bases aligning to TRBD1. The CDR3 is made up of 14 amino acids. The germline gives CDR1 SGHDT, CDR2 YYEEEE. V was clipped by 2 bases and J by 6 bases; unmatched bases: 4. For the CDR3, the DNA is TGTGCCAGCAGCTTTGGGACAGGAGCCAATGAGCAGTTCTTC. Translated: CASSFGTGANEQFF. The complete variable domain, with remaining parts taken from reference TRBV5-6 and TRBJ2-1, reads DAGVTQSPTHLIKTRGQQVTLRCSPKSGHDTVSWYQQALGQGPQFIFQYYEEEERQRGNFPDRFSGHQFPNYSSELNVNALLLGDSALYLCASSFGTGANEQFFGPGTRLTVL.

This rearrangement joins TRBV4-1 to TRBJ1-4; 7 bases line up with TRBD1. Germline-derived CDR1 and CDR2 are MGHRA and YSYEKL. The ends lost 6 bases at V and 12 bases at J; junction bases unmatched: 4. The length of the CDR3 is 11 residues. In DNA, the CDR3 is TGCGCCAGCAGACAGGGGATAGAACTGTTTTTT. This translates into CASRQGIELFF.

The rearrangement links TRBV6-1 to TRBJ1-1; D uncertain. V lost 3 bases, J lost 8 bases, and 19 bases lay in between. The CDR3 has 15 residues. From germline, CDR1 is MNHNS and CDR2 SASEGT. The CDR3 here is CASSDPGGGRVEAFF. CDR3 sequence (DNA): TGTGCCAGCAGTGACCCGGGAGGCGGAAGGGTGGAAGCTTTCTTT.

This clone has only one observation. The V gene is TRBV6-5, the J gene TRBJ2-2, with D unclear. Deletions cut 2 bases from V and 2 bases from J, with 12 bases between. CDR3 length equals 16 residues. Germline loops: CDR1 MNHEY, CDR2 SVGAGI. The DNA for the CDR3 is TGTGCCAGCAGTTACCAGTTATCGTCAAACACCGGGGAGCTGTTTTTT. Translated, it gives CASSYQLSSNTGELFF.

This chain links TRBV19 with TRBJ1-1, with no clear D. Germline lookup yields CDR1 LNHDA and CDR2 SQIVND (reference sequence). The CDR3 consists of 17 residues. Trimming removed 4 bases at V and 3 bases at J, with 21 bases between. In DNA form, the CDR3 reads TGTGCCAGTAGTAATCTCGGAGGAGAGTGGTGGGACACTGAAGCTTTCTTT. Encoded protein: CASSNLGGEWWDTEAFF.

The chain combines TRBV9 with TRBJ2-1; 8 bases are shared with TRBD2. Germline lookup yields CDR1 SGDLS and CDR2 YYNGEE. The CDR3 has 15 amino acids. The junction had 8 bases not matched to a gene; V was cut back by 0 bases and J by 9 bases. The CDR3 reads CASSVDTGGLGEQFF. In DNA, the CDR3 is TGTGCCAGCAGCGTAGATACGGGGGGGCTTGGTGAGCAGTTCTTC.

This sequence joins TRBV9 and TRBJ1-2; 9 bases agree with TRBD1. Trimming at V came to 4 bases and at J to 6 bases, leaving 10 bases not matched to a gene. Germline V gene data show CDR1 as SGDLS and CDR2 as YYNGEE. The CDR3 is 15 residues long. The CDR3 protein is CASSSQTGGRNGYTF. As DNA, the CDR3 is TGTGCCAGCAGCTCCCAAACAGGGGGCCGGAATGGCTACACCTTC. The full variable domain, rest sourced from reference TRBV9 and TRBJ1-2, is DSGVTQTPKHLITATGQRVTLRCSPRSGDLSVYWYQQSLDQGLQFLIQYYNGEERAKGNILERFSAQQFPDLHSELNLSSLELGDSALYFCASSSQTGGRNGYTFGSGTRLTVV.

The chain combines TRBV4-1 with TRBJ2-3; 10 nucleotides match TRBD1. V lost 5 bases, J lost 0 bases, and 8 bases stayed unmatched. The CDR3 extends over 17 amino acids. Per the germline V gene, CDR1 is MGHRA and CDR2 is YSYEKL. The CDR3, as DNA: TGCGCCAGCAGCGCTACCGGGACAGGGGTGAGCACAGATACGCAGTATTTT. It codes for CASSATGTGVSTDTQYF.

The chain is built from TRBV6-5 and TRBJ1-4; tentatively, D is TRBD1 (6 bases). Looked up from germline, CDR1 is MNHEY and CDR2 is SVGAGI. This CDR3 contains 13 residues. V was pared by 2 bases and J by 8 bases, with 9 bases between. The DNA of the CDR3 is TGTGCCAGCAGTTACAGCGGGGGCGAAAAACTGTTTTTT. Its translation: CASSYSGGEKLFF.

The V and J genes are TRBV6-5 and TRBJ1-1, with 12 nucleotides matching TRBD1. The germline V gene encodes CDR1 MNHEY and CDR2 SVGAGI. The CDR3 covers 16 residues. J was trimmed by 6 bases and V by 4 bases; bases with no gene match: 9. The CDR3 is CASSSGTGGASPEAFF. Here the CDR3 DNA reads TGTGCCAGCAGTTCCGGGACAGGGGGCGCTAGCCCTGAAGCTTTCTTT.

The chain links TRBV27 to TRBJ2-1; 8 bases line up with TRBD2. The CDR3 is 16 residues long. The junction had 15 bases not matched to a gene; V was cut back by 5 bases and J by 9 bases. Germline assignment: CDR1 MNHEY and CDR2 SMNVEV (reference sequence). The CDR3 DNA follows: TGTGCCAGCAGTCCGCCGATCGGGGGACTAGGAAGTGAGCAGTTCTTC. This translates into CASSPPIGGLGSEQFF.

This sequence joins TRBV29-1 and TRBJ1-4; 11 nucleotides match TRBD1. The CDR3 sequence is 13 residues long. CDR1 and CDR2 (germline): SQVTM, ANQGSEA. Trimming removed 6 bases from V and 7 bases from J; junction bases left unmatched: 4. CDR3 coding DNA: TGCAGCGTAGGACAGGGGGCGGGTGAAAAACTGTTTTTT. Translation: CSVGQGAGEKLFF. The entire variable domain, with the rest obtained from reference TRBV29-1 and TRBJ1-4, is as follows: SAVISQKPSRDICQRGTSLTIQCQVDSQVTMMFWYRQQPGQSLTLIATANQGSEATYESGFVIDKFPISRPNLTFSTLTVSNMSPEDSSIYLCSVGQGAGEKLFFGSGTQLSVL.

The chain joins TRBV24-1 to TRBJ1-5; TRBD1 is a possible D gene (5 bases). The CDR3 contains 14 residues. V dropped 9 bases and J dropped 3 bases, with 14 bases sitting between them. CDR1 and CDR2 (germline): KGHDR, SFDVKD. Here the CDR3 reads CATQGGGLNQPQHF. CDR3 DNA sequence: TGTGCCACCCAGGGCGGAGGGCTCAATCAGCCCCAGCATTTT.

In DNA, the CDR3 is TGTGCCAGCAGCTTTACAGGGGGCCCAACCTACGAGCAGTACGTC. Protein: CASSFTGGPTYEQYV. The gene calls are TRBV7-2 and TRBJ2-7; 9 bases align to TRBD1. The CDR3 runs 15 residues. J was trimmed by 2 bases and V by 3 bases; bases with no gene match: 5. Germline CDR1 and CDR2: SGHTA and FQGNSA.

The V gene is TRBV6-5, the J gene TRBJ2-3, with 8 nucleotides matching TRBD1. Germline V gene data show CDR1 as MNHEY and CDR2 as SVGAGI. The CDR3 contains 15 residues. The V segment lost 2 bases and the J segment 6 bases; nucleotides outside the gene matches: 7. CDR3 nucleotides: TGTGCCAGCAGTTACGGGGGCCAGGGGGCTGATACGCAGTATTTT. This gives the protein CASSYGGQGADTQYF.

The chain recombines TRBV11-2 with TRBJ1-1; TRBD1 might be the D (5 bases). The CDR3 totals 15 residues. The V end lost 2 bases, the J end lost 7 bases, and 17 bases lay between the germline ends. CDR1 and CDR2 (germline): SGHAT, FQNNGV. This CDR3 reads CASSLNPGLRFEAFF. CDR3 sequence (DNA): TGTGCCAGCAGCTTAAACCCGGGACTGAGGTTTGAAGCTTTCTTT. The full variable domain, completed using reference TRBV11-2 and TRBJ1-1, is EAGVAQSPRYKIIEKRQSVAFWCNPISGHATLYWYQQILGQGPKLLIQFQNNGVVDDSQLPKDRFSAERLKGVDSTLKIQPAKLEDSAVYLCASSLNPGLRFEAFFGQGTRLTVV.

This chain joins TRBV5-1 and TRBJ2-1; D unresolved. The ends were cut back, 4 bases at V and 0 bases at J, with 11 bases in the middle. The CDR3 extends over 15 amino acids. The germline CDR1 and CDR2 sequences are SGHRS and YFSETQ. CDR3 DNA: TGCGCCAGCAGCCCCGGCTGGAGCTCCTACAATGAGCAGTTCTTC. Residues: CASSPGWSSYNEQFF.

V gene TRBV6-6 combines with J gene TRBJ2-5; TRBD1 is a possible D gene (6 bases). Trimming cost V 5 bases and J 2 bases, with 15 bases left between them. The CDR3 extends over 15 amino acids. Germline V gene sequence: CDR1 MNHNY, CDR2 SVGAGI (reference sequence). The CDR3, as DNA: TGTGCCAGCAGTCCTCAGGGGACGGAGCAAGAGACCCAGTACTTC. Its protein product is CASSPQGTEQETQYF.

The V gene is TRBV5-1, the J gene TRBJ1-6; TRBD1 is a possible D gene (5 bases). The V and J ends lost 3 bases and 9 bases respectively, with 16 bases between them. Germline CDR1 and CDR2: SGHRS and YFSETQ. This CDR3 is 15 amino acids long. The CDR3 spells CASSSRDRGSSPLHF. DNA for the CDR3: TGCGCCAGCAGCTCCCGGGACCGGGGGAGTTCACCCCTCCACTTT.

J is TRBJ1-1 and V is TRBV6-6; D is unresolved. V dropped 4 bases and J dropped 2 bases, with 8 bases sitting between them. CDR1 is MNHNY and CDR2 is SVGAGI in the germline V gene (reference sequence). This CDR3 has 13 residues. CDR3 in DNA: TGTGCCAGCAGTTTCGCAGATAACACTGAAGCTTTCTTT. This translates into CASSFADNTEAFF.

This clone was counted between two and nine times. The rearrangement links TRBV18 to TRBJ1-3; no firm D call. The CDR3 sequence is 14 residues long. CDR1 and CDR2 (germline): KGHSH, LQKENI. The ends were cut back, 6 bases at V and 0 bases at J, with 9 bases in the middle. The CDR3 DNA is TGTGCCAGCTCCACAGAATACTCTGGAAACACCATATATTTT. It translates to CASSTEYSGNTIYF.

J is TRBJ2-3 and V is TRBV6-4, with a weak D call TRBD2 (7 bases). CDR1 and CDR2 from the germline V gene are MRHNA and SNTAGT. Trimming stripped 6 bases from V and 1 base from J, with 14 bases between. The CDR3 is 15 amino acids. For the CDR3, the DNA is TGTGCCAGCAGCCCAGGAGGGGGGGGCACAGATACGCAGTATTTT. Translating it yields CASSPGGGGTDTQYF.

This clone was seen just once. The chain is built from TRBV28 and TRBJ2-7, with 10 bases lining up with TRBD1. CDR1 and CDR2 (germline): MDHEN, SYDVKM. The junction had 12 bases not matched to a gene; V was cut back by 6 bases and J by 4 bases. The CDR3 covers 16 residues. The CDR3 bases are TGTGCCAGCAGACCCCCGGGACAGGGGTCAGGATACGAGCAGTACGTC. It yields the protein CASRPPGQGSGYEQYV.